These T cell receptor beta chains were read from a single sample in a study of immune evolution from preneoplasia to lung adenocarcinoma. Sequenced by immunoSEQ multiplex PCR; TCRdb stores in-frame clones only, minus some. The sample gives 6,300 or so clones, approximately 80% of which show up once; less than 3% is in the top ten. The sequencing sample was made of FFPE lung adenocarcinoma in situ tissue. These receptors all stem from a donor at least 70 years old with lung adenocarcinoma. The CDR3 runs from the conserved cysteine through the conserved F or W. D genes are given only for firm matches. Clone size is stated in some rows and not others, as once, few, many or a class when expanded.

abundance	d_gene	v_gene	j_gene	CDR3nt	CDR3aa
.	.	TRBV19	TRBJ2-7	TGTGCCAGTAGTCAGAGGGACCACGAGCAGTACTTC	CASSQRDHEQYF
.	TRBD2	TRBV5-4	TRBJ2-3	TGTGCCAGCAACCAGCGGGAGGGCCACGCAGATACGCAGTATTTT	CASNQREGHADTQYF
.	.	TRBV4-1	TRBJ1-3	TGCGCCAGCAGCCAGGTGACAGGAACCTCTGGAAACACCATATATTTT	CASSQVTGTSGNTIYF
.	.	TRBV5-1	TRBJ1-2	TGCGCCAGCAGCCTGCAGGGCGACTATGGCTACACCTTC	CASSLQGDYGYTF
.	.	TRBV19	TRBJ2-6	TGTGCCAGTAGTGGGACCGGCGGCTCTGGGGCCAACGTCCTGACTTTC	CASSGTGGSGANVLTF
.	.	TRBV14	TRBJ1-1	TGTGCCAGCAGCCAACAGCCGAACACTGAAGCTTTCTTT	CASSQQPNTEAFF
.	.	TRBV7-9	TRBJ1-4	TGTGCCAGCAGCTTAGCTACGTCGAGGGGCCTTAATGAAAAACTGTTTTTT	CASSLATSRGLNEKLFF
.	TRBD1	TRBV5-1	TRBJ2-2	TGCGCCAGCAGCACGTGGACAGGGGGAATAACCGGGGAGCTGTTTTTT	CASSTWTGGITGELFF
once	.	TRBV27	TRBJ1-6	TGTGCCAGCAGTTTTAACAGGGTAGATTCACCCCTCCACTTT	CASSFNRVDSPLHF
.	.	TRBV2	TRBJ2-1	TGTGCCAGCAGTGGGTGGCACCAAAGCTCCTACAATGAGCAGTTCTTC	CASSGWHQSSYNEQFF
.	.	TRBV2	TRBJ2-3	TGTGCCAGCAGTGAATACGGGGTCACAGATACGCAGTATTTT	CASSEYGVTDTQYF
.	TRBD2	TRBV2	TRBJ2-3	TGTGCCAGCAGCCTACTAGCGGAAGACACAGATACGCAGTATTTT	CASSLLAEDTDTQYF
few	.	TRBV5-5	TRBJ2-4	TGTGCCAGCAGCCACCGACGCGACGGTGCCAAAAACATTCAGTACTTC	CASSHRRDGAKNIQYF
large	.	TRBV5-1	TRBJ2-1	TGCGCCAGCAGCTTGGTGCAAGAGCAGTTCTTC	CASSLVQEQFF
.	.	TRBV14	TRBJ2-7	TGTGCCAGCAGCCAAGATGCTCGGGGGCGCAGGGAGCAGTACTTC	CASSQDARGRREQYF
.	.	TRBV5-4	TRBJ1-2	TGTGCCAGCAGCTACCAGGTGGATGGCTACACCTTC	CASSYQVDGYTF
.	TRBD2	TRBV5-1	TRBJ2-2	TGCGCCAGCAGCCCATTACTAGCGGATAACACCGGGGAGCTGTTTTTT	CASSPLLADNTGELFF
.	.	TRBV28	TRBJ1-4	TGTGCCAGCAGTCCCACGGGGGGGGATGAAAAACTGTTTTTT	CASSPTGGDEKLFF
.	.	TRBV5-5	TRBJ2-7	TGTGCCAGCAGCTTGGAGGCAGTCATGCCCTACGAGCAGTACTTC	CASSLEAVMPYEQYF
.	TRBD1	TRBV7-3	TRBJ2-3	TGTGCCAGCAGCTTGACCGGGACAGGGGAGGATACGCAGTATTTT	CASSLTGTGEDTQYF
.	TRBD1	TRBV30	TRBJ1-1	TGTGCCTGGGACAGGGCGAGTACTGAAGCTTTCTTT	CAWDRASTEAFF
.	.	TRBV4-1	TRBJ2-7	TGCGCCAGCAGCCAAGAACCAGTAAATGACTACGAGCAGTACTTC	CASSQEPVNDYEQYF
.	.	TRBV2	TRBJ1-2	TGTGCCAGCCCGAGGGGGGGGCCCGGGGTCGGTGGCTACACCTTC	CASPRGGPGVGGYTF
.	.	TRBV18	TRBJ2-2	TGTGCCAGCTCACCGCATGATGTCCGGGGGTCTACCGGGGAGCTGTTTTTT	CASSPHDVRGSTGELFF
.	.	TRBV6-5	TRBJ2-3	TGTGCCAGCAGTTACGTCCTAGAAGGTGCAGATACGCAGTATTTT	CASSYVLEGADTQYF
once	.	TRBV5-4	TRBJ1-2	TGTGCCAGCAGCTTGCGGGGAAACTATGGCTACACCTTC	CASSLRGNYGYTF
.	TRBD2	TRBV6-5	TRBJ2-7	TGTGCCAGCCGCCCTAGCGGGCTCTCCTACGAGCAGTACTTC	CASRPSGLSYEQYF
.	TRBD2	TRBV19	TRBJ2-2	TGTGCCTCCCCCCGGGGACTAGCGGGAGGGCCCGGCACCGGGGAGCTGTTTTTT	CASPRGLAGGPGTGELFF
.	.	TRBV5-1	TRBJ1-1	TGCGCCAGCAGCTTGGCGGAATACACTGAAGCTTTCTTT	CASSLAEYTEAFF
.	.	TRBV5-1	TRBJ1-1	TGCGCCAGCAGGGTAGAGGGAATGAACACTGAAGCTTTCTTT	CASRVEGMNTEAFF
once	.	TRBV9	TRBJ2-3	TGTGCCAGCAAGGAACAGAACACAGATACGCAGTATTTT	CASKEQNTDTQYF
few	.	TRBV10-3	TRBJ2-3	TGTGCCATTGCCTCGAGCCCAGATACGCAGTATTTT	CAIASSPDTQYF
.	.	TRBV6-1	TRBJ2-7	TGTGCCAGCAGTGGCCCCACCGACAGGTCTTGGGCCTACGAGCAGTACTTC	CASSGPTDRSWAYEQYF
.	TRBD1	TRBV18	TRBJ2-7	TGTGCCAGCGGGCAAGACAGGGCCTACGAGCAGTACTTC	CASGQDRAYEQYF
once	.	TRBV15	TRBJ1-5	TGTGCCACCAGCAGAGCTACGGTAGGCAATCAGCCCCAGCATTTT	CATSRATVGNQPQHF
.	.	TRBV7-6	TRBJ2-7	TGTGCCAGCAGTGCAGGAAACGGGAGTACCTACGAGCAGTACTTC	CASSAGNGSTYEQYF
.	.	TRBV21-1	TRBJ2-7	TGTGCCAGCAGCACAACAAGACGCTACGAGCAGTACTTC	CASSTTRRYEQYF
.	TRBD2	TRBV5-6	TRBJ2-5	TGTGCCAGCAGCGTACGGACTAGCGGGGTAGGAGCCCAGTACTTC	CASSVRTSGVGAQYF
.	TRBD2	TRBV11-1	TRBJ2-1	TGTGCCAGCAGCTACCGACCCTTAAGCGGGAGTTCCTACAATGAGCAGTTCTTC	CASSYRPLSGSSYNEQFF
.	TRBD2	TRBV4-1	TRBJ2-1	TGCGCCAGCAGCCACCCGGCGGCTAGCGGGAGGGAATGGAATGAGCAGTTCTTC	CASSHPAASGREWNEQFF
.	TRBD1	TRBV10-3	TRBJ2-1	TGTGCCATCAAGAGTAAGGACAGGGAAAATGAGCAGTTCTTC	CAIKSKDRENEQFF
.	.	TRBV6-5	TRBJ1-5	TGTGCCAGCAAGGGTCAGCCCCAGCATTTT	CASKGQPQHF
.	.	TRBV6-6	TRBJ2-3	TGTGCCAGCAACAGGCCAGGGAATCCAGATACGCAGTATTTT	CASNRPGNPDTQYF
.	TRBD1	TRBV5-5	TRBJ1-2	TGTGCCAGCAGCAGGTCCCGGGACAGGATCTATGGCTACACCTTC	CASSRSRDRIYGYTF
.	.	TRBV7-2	TRBJ2-1	TGTGCCAGCAGCTCCCTGGCGGGGCCCTACAATGAGCAGTTCTTC	CASSSLAGPYNEQFF
.	TRBD2	TRBV11-3	TRBJ2-1	TGTGCCAGCAGCTCAGGGAGAAGCGGGACCCGGAGGAATGAGCAGTTCTTC	CASSSGRSGTRRNEQFF
.	.	TRBV30	TRBJ2-5	TGTGCCTGCCCCCTGGAAGACCAAGAGACCCAGTACTTC	CACPLEDQETQYF
.	TRBD1	TRBV7-6	TRBJ1-1	TGTGCCAGCAGCGACGGACAGGGTTCGGGCGCTTTCTTT	CASSDGQGSGAFF
few	TRBD1	TRBV6-4	TRBJ2-1	TGTGCCAGCAGCACCGGGACAGGGGACTACAATGAGCAGTTCTTC	CASSTGTGDYNEQFF
.	.	TRBV11-2	TRBJ2-1	TGTGCCAGCAGCTCTCTGACTCCGAGCTCCTACAATGAGCAGTTCTTC	CASSSLTPSSYNEQFF
.	.	TRBV5-1	TRBJ2-7	TGCGCCAGCAGCTTGGCCGGGACGGCAGCCTACGAGCAGTACTTC	CASSLAGTAAYEQYF
.	TRBD1	TRBV5-1	TRBJ2-3	TGCGCCAGCAGCTTGAGGGACAGGGGTCCCACAGATACGCAGTATTTT	CASSLRDRGPTDTQYF
once	.	TRBV9	TRBJ1-5	TGTGCCAGCAGCGTAGAGGTTGGACACTATAATCAGCCCCAGCATTTT	CASSVEVGHYNQPQHF
.	.	TRBV30	TRBJ2-7	TGTGCCTGGAATCCGGGTGTTCTCTCCTACGAGCAGTACTTC	CAWNPGVLSYEQYF